This is a list of T cell receptor beta chains from one sample in a study of T cell changes during pregnancy in multiple sclerosis. Sequencing was performed with immunoSEQ multiplex PCR; in TCRdb, only in-frame clones are kept and a portion is missing. This table has over 45,000 clones, 93% appearing once. Source: CD8+ T cells from peripheral blood mononuclear cells, taken in the third trimester of pregnancy. The receptor source for this set is a female donor with multiple sclerosis, enrolled in a pregnancy study. Both conserved end residues are trimmed from each CDR3. A clone size is listed for some rows: how often the clone was seen (once, few, many), or a class if it is expanded.

abundance	v_gene	CDR3aa
.	TRBV30	AWSGLAGNEQF
.	TRBV4-3	ASSQGGTVNEKLF
.	TRBV14	ASRDSSGSYEQY
.	TRBV27	ASSPETGNYGYT
.	TRBV13	ASSAFGREQF
few	TRBV2	ASSEERPGTGAQDTQY
.	TRBV27	ASTGLAGINTGELF
.	TRBV5-4	ASSLYQGLDYGYT
.	TRBV27	ASSLRGTGVNEQF
.	TRBV19	ASSITSGDYEQY
.	TRBV27	ASSFSSPTYEQY
.	TRBV7-8	ASKLYDEQY
.	TRBV10-1	ASSEGGLGPNEQF
.	TRBV7-6	ASRPGQAAGYGYT
.	TRBV9	ASTIFLAGGWETQY
.	TRBV5-1	ASSLAVNTEAF
.	TRBV5-8	ASSPPGRVKTSY